Here is one TCR beta chain with its context. This clone was observed once. The clone's antigen remains unknown. Per-base quality was not reported, and no clone a single base away is much larger than it. V loses 1 base at its end and J loses 2 bases; junction bases beyond the gene matches: 7. The CDR3 holds 18 amino acids from the cysteine to the phenylalanine. Only the CDR3 portion is preserved as DNA: 54 bases, with reading frame beginning at the first base. CDR1 and CDR2, per the germline V gene, are SQVTM and ANQGSEA. Patients with a history of autoimmune disease or receiving systemic immunosuppression were excluded from the trial. Peripheral blood for TCR sequencing was drawn from every dose cohort at baseline, at cycle 4 day 1 and at cycle 7 day 1. Samples came from an open-label, multicenter, first-in-human phase I dose-escalation trial of ivuxolimab. Adults with locally advanced or metastatic head and neck squamous cell, hepatocellular, melanoma or renal cell carcinoma were enrolled in the trial. Before TCR sequencing, CD4+ T cells and CD8+ T cells were sorted from peripheral blood as separate populations.

These data come from a study of OX40 agonist ivuxolimab in advanced cancers. The study in broad terms: The costimulatory receptor OX40 (CD134) was targeted by ivuxolimab, a fully human IgG2 agonistic monoclonal antibody. Three dose-escalation patients achieved partial responses, one with hepatocellular carcinoma and two with cutaneous melanoma. Intravenous ivuxolimab was administered to patients every 2 weeks at six dose levels: 0.01, 0.1, 0.3, 1.5, 3 and 10 mg/kg. The paper covers the monotherapy dose-escalation part of the phase I ivuxolimab trial, which included N ≈ 57 patients. Peripheral TCRbeta sequencing was intended to test whether TCR sequence diversity was altered and clonal T-cell expansion was caused by ivuxolimab. Of the 50 to 55 patients in dose escalation, some 19 had hepatocellular carcinoma, about 15 had melanoma, 9 had renal cell carcinoma and 9 had head and neck cancer. Prior anti-PD-1, anti-PD-L1 or anti-CTLA-4 therapy was permitted, and checkpoint inhibitors had been received by around 39% of dose-escalation patients. A male proportion of 75% to 85% and a mean age of around 60 years, ranging from 23 to 79, were recorded for the dose-escalation cohort.

Overall study results and their limits: In the 0.1-3.0 mg/kg groups, partial responders had among the lowest normalized peripheral clonal expansion, particularly in CD8+ T cells. On average, CD8+ T cells showed more expanded clones than CD4+ T cells after ivuxolimab. Low levels of normalized T-cell clonal expansion were also seen in some nonresponding patients. Which antigens the clonally expanded peripheral T cells were specific for was not determined. At doses of 0.1 to 3.0 mg/kg, clonal expansion of both CD4+ and CD8+ T cells in blood was seen between baseline and week 6.

To sequence the TCRbeta CDR3 region, genomic DNA was isolated from the sorted cells. The immunoSEQ Assay was used to sequence the TCRbeta CDR3 regions. Entries here come from immuneACCESS through TCRdb and include only in-frame sequences with V and J called. Some clones fail to appear in such tables; in the studies checked, an unresolved V gene covers under half of the shortfall, and the cause of the remainder is unknown. Counted in this sample were about 94,000 clones; 92% of them appeared once. Under 4% of the sample lies in the top ten. The TCR originated in an adult with an advanced solid tumor such as melanoma, head and neck, liver or kidney cancer. The specimen was CD4+ or CD8+ T cells sorted from blood, collected in a trial of the OX40 agonist ivuxolimab. Recombination linked TRBV29-1 to TRBJ2-1; 14 bases in between match TRBD2. In nucleotides, the sequence is TGCAGCGTTGAAGGGGAGACTAGCGGGAGGGTCGCCTACAATGAGCAGTTCTTC. Translation gives CSVEGETSGRVAYNEQFF.